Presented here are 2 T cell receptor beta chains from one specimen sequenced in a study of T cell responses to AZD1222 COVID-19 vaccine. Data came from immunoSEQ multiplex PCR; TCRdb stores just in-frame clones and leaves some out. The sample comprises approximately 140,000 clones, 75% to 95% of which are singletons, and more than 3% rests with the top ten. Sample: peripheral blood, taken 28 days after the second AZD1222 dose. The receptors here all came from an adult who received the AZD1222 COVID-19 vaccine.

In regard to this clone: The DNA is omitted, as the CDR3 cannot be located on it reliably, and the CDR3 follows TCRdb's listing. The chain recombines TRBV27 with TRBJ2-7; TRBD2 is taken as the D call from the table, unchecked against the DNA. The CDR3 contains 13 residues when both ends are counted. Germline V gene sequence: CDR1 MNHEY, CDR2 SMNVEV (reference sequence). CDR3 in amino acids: CASSSSGSYEQYF.

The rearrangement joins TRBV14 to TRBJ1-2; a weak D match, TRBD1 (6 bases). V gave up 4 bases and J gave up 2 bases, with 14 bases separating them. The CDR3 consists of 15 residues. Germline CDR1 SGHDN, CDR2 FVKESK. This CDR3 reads CASSPLQGPNYGYTF. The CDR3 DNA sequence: TGTGCCAGCAGCCCCCTACAGGGCCCCAACTATGGCTACACCTTC.